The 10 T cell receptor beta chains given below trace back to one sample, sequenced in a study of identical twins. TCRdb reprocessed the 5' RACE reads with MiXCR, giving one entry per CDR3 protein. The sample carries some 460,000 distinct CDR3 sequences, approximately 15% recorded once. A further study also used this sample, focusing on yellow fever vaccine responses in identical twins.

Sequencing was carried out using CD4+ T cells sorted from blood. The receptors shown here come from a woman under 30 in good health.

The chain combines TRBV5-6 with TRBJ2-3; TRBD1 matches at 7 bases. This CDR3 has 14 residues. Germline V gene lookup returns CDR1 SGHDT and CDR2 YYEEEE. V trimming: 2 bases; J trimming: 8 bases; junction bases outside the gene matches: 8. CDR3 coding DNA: TGTGCCAGCAGCTTCGACAGGGCACATCGTACGCAGTATTTT. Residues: CASSFDRAHRTQYF.

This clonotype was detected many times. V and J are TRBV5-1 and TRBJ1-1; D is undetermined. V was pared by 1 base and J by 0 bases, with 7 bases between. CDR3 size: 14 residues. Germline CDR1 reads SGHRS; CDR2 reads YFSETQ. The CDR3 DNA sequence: TGCGCCAGCAGCTTGACGACGGTGAACACTGAAGCTTTCTTT. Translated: CASSLTTVNTEAFF.

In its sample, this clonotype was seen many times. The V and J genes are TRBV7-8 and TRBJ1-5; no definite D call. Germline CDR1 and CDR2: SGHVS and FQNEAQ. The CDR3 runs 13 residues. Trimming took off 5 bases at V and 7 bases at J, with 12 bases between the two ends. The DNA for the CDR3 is TGTGCCAGCAGCGCACGGCAAGGGCAGCCCCAGCATTTT. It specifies CASSARQGQPQHF.

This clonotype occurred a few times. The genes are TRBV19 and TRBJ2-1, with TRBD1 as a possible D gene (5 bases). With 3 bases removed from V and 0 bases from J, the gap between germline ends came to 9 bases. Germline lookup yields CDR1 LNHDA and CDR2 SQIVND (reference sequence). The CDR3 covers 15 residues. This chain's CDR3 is CASSITGISYNEQFF. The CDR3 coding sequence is TGTGCCAGTAGTATTACAGGCATCTCCTACAATGAGCAGTTCTTC.

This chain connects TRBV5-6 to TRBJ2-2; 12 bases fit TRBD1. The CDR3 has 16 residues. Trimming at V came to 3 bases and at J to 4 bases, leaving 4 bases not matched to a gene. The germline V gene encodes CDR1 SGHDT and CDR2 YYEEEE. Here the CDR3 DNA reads TGTGCCAGCAGCTGGGACAGGGGGCAGTTCACCGGGGAGCTGTTTTTT. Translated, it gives CASSWDRGQFTGELFF.

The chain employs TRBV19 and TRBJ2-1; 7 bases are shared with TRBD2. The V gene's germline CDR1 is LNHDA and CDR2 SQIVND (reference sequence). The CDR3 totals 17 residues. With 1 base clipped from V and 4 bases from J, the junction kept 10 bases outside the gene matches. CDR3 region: CASSIVEGGPSYNEQFF. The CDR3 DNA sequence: TGTGCCAGTAGTATAGTTGAGGGAGGGCCGTCGTACAATGAGCAGTTCTTC.

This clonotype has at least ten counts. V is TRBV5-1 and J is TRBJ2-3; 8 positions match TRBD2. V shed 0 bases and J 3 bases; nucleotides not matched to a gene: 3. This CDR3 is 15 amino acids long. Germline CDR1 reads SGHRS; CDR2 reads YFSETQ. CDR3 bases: TGCGCCAGCAGCTTGGTGCGGGGGGCGACAGATACGCAGTATTTT. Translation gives CASSLVRGATDTQYF.

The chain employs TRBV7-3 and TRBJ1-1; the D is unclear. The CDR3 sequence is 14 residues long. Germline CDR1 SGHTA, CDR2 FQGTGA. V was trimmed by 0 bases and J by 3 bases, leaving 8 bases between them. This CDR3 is CASSLTGPDTEAFF. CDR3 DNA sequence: TGTGCCAGCAGCTTAACAGGGCCGGACACTGAAGCTTTCTTT. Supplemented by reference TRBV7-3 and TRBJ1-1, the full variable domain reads GAGVSQTPSNKVTEKGKYVELRCDPISGHTALYWYRQSLGQGPEFLIYFQGTGAADDSGLPNDRFFAVRPEGSVSTLKIQRTERGDSAVYLCASSLTGPDTEAFFGQGTRLTVV.

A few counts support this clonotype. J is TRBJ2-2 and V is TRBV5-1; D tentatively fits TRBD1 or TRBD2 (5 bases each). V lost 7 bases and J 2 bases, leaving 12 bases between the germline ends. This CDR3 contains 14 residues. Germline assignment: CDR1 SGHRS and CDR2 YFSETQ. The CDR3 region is CASGGQGNTGELFF. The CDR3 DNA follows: TGCGCCAGCGGCGGGCAGGGAAACACCGGGGAGCTGTTTTTT. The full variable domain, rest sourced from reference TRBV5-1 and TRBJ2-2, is KAGVTQTPRYLIKTRGQQVTLSCSPISGHRSVSWYQQTPGQGLQFLFEYFSETQRNKGNFPGRFSGRQFSNSRSEMNVSTLELGDSALYLCASGGQGNTGELFFGEGSRLTVL.

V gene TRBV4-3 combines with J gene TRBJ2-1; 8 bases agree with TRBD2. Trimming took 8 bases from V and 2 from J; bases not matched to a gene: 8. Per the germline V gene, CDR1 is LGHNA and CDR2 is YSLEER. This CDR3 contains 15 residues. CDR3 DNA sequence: TGCGCCAGCGCCGAAGCGGGAGCGGCCTACAATGAGCAGTTCTTC. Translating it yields CASAEAGAAYNEQFF.